What follows are 31 T cell receptor beta chains derived from one specimen sequenced in a study of beta chain features in type 1 diabetes. Since all of the isolated RNA was reverse transcribed, expressed TCRB transcripts were what got sequenced. Assay: immunoSEQ multiplex PCR; the TCRdb copy retains only in-frame clones and omits some. The table shows about 40,000 clones, with 50% occurring only once. The sequenced sample consisted of stem cell memory CD4+ T cells from blood. These TCRs come from a woman aged 25 to 39 in good health.

The chain combines TRBV30 with TRBJ1-2, with D unresolved. Germline loops: CDR1 GTSNPN, CDR2 SVGIG (reference sequence). Trimming cost V 0 bases and J 12 bases, with 11 bases left between them. There are 11 residues in the CDR3. The CDR3 protein is CAWSVPTSHTF. The CDR3 DNA sequence: TGTGCCTGGAGTGTACCAACATCCCACACCTTC.

The chain couples TRBV18 to TRBJ2-3; the match to TRBD2 covers 8 bases. From germline, CDR1 is KGHSH and CDR2 LQKENI. The CDR3 extends over 15 amino acids. V was clipped by 4 bases and J by 0 bases; unmatched bases: 3. The CDR3 loop is CASSRLAGSTDTQYF. The CDR3 DNA is TGTGCCAGCTCACGCTTAGCGGGGAGCACAGATACGCAGTATTTT.

This chain connects TRBV18 to TRBJ2-2, with 8 bases aligning to TRBD1. The germline V gene has CDR1 KGHSH and CDR2 LQKENI. The CDR3 length is 18 residues. Trimming cost V 2 bases and J 2 bases; bases outside gene matches: 10. The CDR3 region is CASSPNEQGALNTGELFF. Written as DNA, the CDR3 is TGTGCCAGCTCACCAAACGAGCAGGGGGCCCTAAACACCGGGGAGCTGTTTTTT.

The chain joins TRBV27 to TRBJ1-5; tentative D call: TRBD1 (6 bases). CDR1 MNHEY and CDR2 SMNVEV come from the germline V gene (reference sequence). Trimming cost V 5 bases and J 6 bases, with 14 bases left between them. This CDR3 region has 14 residues. CDR3 in DNA: TGTGCCAGCAGTCGACAGGTAGGGGGTCAGCCCCAGCATTTT. It codes for CASSRQVGGQPQHF.

The CDR3: CASSPRARSSGANVLTF. Written as DNA, the CDR3 is TGTGCCAGCTCACCCAGGGCGAGAAGCTCTGGGGCCAACGTCCTGACTTTC. The V gene is TRBV18, the J gene TRBJ2-6, with a weak D call TRBD1 (5 bases). CDR3 length: 17 residues. V lost 3 bases and J 0 bases, leaving 12 bases between the germline ends. The V gene's germline CDR1 is KGHSH and CDR2 LQKENI. Full variable domain (remainder filled in from reference TRBV18 and TRBJ2-6): NAGVMQNPRHLVRRRGQEARLRCSPMKGHSHVYWYRQLPEEGLKFMVYLQKENIIDESGMPKERFSAEFPKEGPSILRIQQVVRGDSAAYFCASSPRARSSGANVLTFGAGSRLTVL.

This clone has a handful of counts. The J gene is TRBJ1-2, the V gene TRBV18; D may be TRBD1 (6 bases). Looked up from germline, CDR1 is KGHSH and CDR2 is LQKENI. The CDR3 has 15 residues. The ends were cut back, 6 bases at V and 0 bases at J, with 14 bases in the middle. The CDR3, as DNA: TGTGCCAGCTCGCCGGAACAGGGTTCTAACTATGGCTACACCTTC. This codes for CASSPEQGSNYGYTF.

The rearrangement joins TRBV5-5 to TRBJ2-1, with 7 bases fitting TRBD2. The CDR3 contains 15 residues. In germline, CDR1 is SGHKS, CDR2 YYEKEE (reference sequence). V shed 0 bases and J 4 bases; nucleotides not matched to a gene: 4. CDR3 loop: CASSLGLAAYNEQFF. The CDR3 nucleotides read TGTGCCAGCAGCTTGGGACTAGCTGCATACAATGAGCAGTTCTTC.

J is TRBJ2-7 and V is TRBV19; TRBD1 matches at 7 bases. Germline CDR1 LNHDA, CDR2 SQIVND (reference sequence). V shed 4 bases, J shed 0 bases, and the junction held 6 bases outside the gene matches. The CDR3 runs to 15 residues. The CDR3 reads CASSKTRGSSYEQYF. The CDR3 bases are TGTGCCAGTAGTAAAACCAGGGGGTCCTCCTACGAGCAGTACTTC.

The gene calls are TRBV5-1 and TRBJ2-7; TRBD1 matches at 7 bases. The CDR3 covers 18 residues. V dropped 6 bases and J dropped 0; count of bases not matched to a gene: 18. In germline, CDR1 is SGHRS, CDR2 YFSETQ. CDR3: CASMVAGGSSTSSYEQYF. In nucleotides, the CDR3 is TGCGCCAGCATGGTTGCAGGGGGTTCCTCGACAAGCTCCTACGAGCAGTACTTC.

This chain uses TRBV7-3 with TRBJ2-5; TRBD2 might be the D (5 bases). V lost 2 bases and J lost 3, with 7 bases in between. This CDR3 has 13 residues. Per the germline V gene, CDR1 is SGHTA and CDR2 is FQGTGA. CDR3 region: CASSLDYEETQYF. Written as DNA, the CDR3 is TGTGCCAGCAGCTTAGACTATGAAGAGACCCAGTACTTC.

Only a few counts were recorded for this clone. The chain recombines TRBV28 with TRBJ2-1; TRBD1 aligns across 9 bases. The CDR3 runs to 14 residues. Trimming cost V 10 bases and J 4 bases; bases outside gene matches: 8. The germline V gene encodes CDR1 MDHEN and CDR2 SYDVKM. CDR3 coding DNA: TGTGCCACCAGGTGGGACAGGGAATACAATGAGCAGTTCTTC. Translated: CATRWDREYNEQFF.

The V call is TRBV5-1, the J call TRBJ2-5, with TRBD2 matching 11 bases. The CDR3 extends over 16 amino acids. V gave up 4 bases and J gave up 1 base; unmatched junction bases: 6. Germline values: CDR1 SGHRS, CDR2 YFSETQ. CDR3 in amino acids: CASSRGTSGFQETQYF. Here the CDR3 DNA reads TGCGCCAGCAGCCGGGGGACTAGCGGTTTCCAAGAGACCCAGTACTTC.

Ten or more counts support this clone. V is TRBV5-4 and J is TRBJ2-3; D gene ambiguous. V shed 0 bases and J shed 4 bases, with 9 bases lying between them. Germline values: CDR1 SGHNT, CDR2 YYREEE (reference sequence). CDR3 size: 14 residues. The CDR3 DNA sequence: TGTGCCAGCAGCTTGGGCAGTATCCCAGATACGCAGTATTTT. Protein product: CASSLGSIPDTQYF.

This clone was counted only a few times. V usage is TRBV29-1 and J usage is TRBJ2-7; no clear D. Trimming cost V 5 bases and J 1 base, with 12 bases left between them. The CDR3 has 13 amino acids. CDR1 SQVTM and CDR2 ANQGSEA come from the germline V gene. DNA of the CDR3: TGCAGCGTTCAGGTCTCCATGTCCTACGAGCAGTACTTC. Its translation is CSVQVSMSYEQYF.

This clone was seen a handful of times. The chain employs TRBV28 and TRBJ2-1; tentatively, D is TRBD2 (6 bases). Germline loops: CDR1 MDHEN, CDR2 SYDVKM. This CDR3 region has 15 residues. The ends were cut back, 5 bases at V and 5 bases at J, with 16 bases in the middle. The CDR3 region is CASSTAGTSNNEQFF. The CDR3, as DNA: TGTGCCAGCAGTACAGCCGGGACTTCTAACAATGAGCAGTTCTTC. Full variable domain (remainder filled in from reference TRBV28 and TRBJ2-1): DVKVTQSSRYLVKRTGEKVFLECVQDMDHENMFWYRQDPGLGLRLIYFSYDVKMKEKGDIPEGYSVSREKKERFSLILESASTNQTSMYLCASSTAGTSNNEQFFGPGTRLTVL.

J is TRBJ2-7 and V is TRBV23-1; TRBD2 matches 7 bases. TRBV23-1 has ORF status, its function being uncertain. This CDR3 region has 13 residues. The CDR3, as DNA: TGCGCTGATCGGAGCGGGAACTCCTACGAGCAGTACTTC. It yields the protein CADRSGNSYEQYF.

This chain uses TRBV18 with TRBJ1-5, with D perhaps TRBD1 (6 bases). Germline V lookup: CDR1 KGHSH, CDR2 LQKENI. The V end was cut by 1 base, the J end by 2 bases, with 15 bases between. This CDR3 spans 17 amino acids. Here the CDR3 reads CASSPLPGPGGNQPQHF. CDR3 nucleotide sequence: TGTGCCAGCTCACCACTCCCAGGGCCAGGGGGCAATCAGCCCCAGCATTTT. Complete variable domain (other parts from reference TRBV18 and TRBJ1-5): NAGVMQNPRHLVRRRGQEARLRCSPMKGHSHVYWYRQLPEEGLKFMVYLQKENIIDESGMPKERFSAEFPKEGPSILRIQQVVRGDSAAYFCASSPLPGPGGNQPQHFGDGTRLSIL.

For this clone: The same CDR3 is also encoded by other DNA sequences in this sample. The chain employs TRBV19 and TRBJ2-2, with 10 positions matching TRBD2. CDR1 is LNHDA, CDR2 SQIVND, per germline (reference sequence). The CDR3 is 14 residues long. V lost 7 bases to trimming and J lost 6 bases; unmatched junction nucleotides: 5. Here the CDR3 DNA reads TGTGCCAGTAAGGGAGCGGGAGGGCCCGGGGAGCTGTTTTTT. Translating gives CASKGAGGPGELFF.

This clone turned up a few times. V gene TRBV7-9 combines with J gene TRBJ1-4, with 7 bases lining up with TRBD1. Germline CDR1 SEHNR, CDR2 FQNEAQ (reference sequence). The ends lost 5 bases at V and 3 bases at J; junction bases unmatched: 12. The CDR3 totals 17 residues. CDR3 protein: CASSQNMATGPNEKLFF. CDR3 DNA: TGTGCCAGCAGCCAGAACATGGCGACAGGGCCTAATGAAAAACTGTTTTTT.

This clone was found a few times. The gene calls are TRBV30 and TRBJ2-7; TRBD2 matches 10 bases. Germline assignment: CDR1 GTSNPN and CDR2 SVGIG (reference sequence). CDR3 length equals 14 residues. V gave up 3 bases and J gave up 11 bases; unmatched junction bases: 13. The CDR3: CAWRNGLAVVHEYF. In DNA, the CDR3 is TGTGCCTGGAGAAACGGACTAGCGGTAGTTCATGAGTACTTC.

This clone was seen once. The rearrangement uses TRBV7-3 and TRBJ2-1; TRBD2 agrees at 11 bases. Germline V gives CDR1 SGHTA, CDR2 FQGTGA. The CDR3 contains 15 residues. Trimming at V came to 4 bases and at J to 6 bases, leaving 5 bases not matched to a gene. CDR3 DNA: TGTGCCAGCAGCTCCGACGGGACTAGCGGCAATGAGCAGTTCTTC. Its translation is CASSSDGTSGNEQFF.

The V and J genes are TRBV18 and TRBJ2-3; a possible D gene is TRBD2 (5 bases). The CDR3 has 15 residues. The germline V and J ends were trimmed by 1 base and 2 bases, with 10 bases remaining between them. Germline V gives CDR1 KGHSH, CDR2 LQKENI. The CDR3, as DNA: TGTGCCAGCTCACCACTTACTAGAAACACAGATACGCAGTATTTT. Protein sequence: CASSPLTRNTDTQYF.

The chain links TRBV7-8 to TRBJ2-7; 14 nucleotides align to TRBD2. V lost 5 bases and J lost 1; bases outside the gene matches: 10. Germline CDR1 and CDR2: SGHVS and FQNEAQ. This CDR3 spans 18 amino acids. Here the CDR3 DNA reads TGTGCCAGCAGCCCGGGACTAGCGGGAGATATAAGATCCTACGAGCAGTACTTC. It encodes CASSPGLAGDIRSYEQYF. Full variable domain (remainder filled in from reference TRBV7-8 and TRBJ2-7): GAGVSQSPRYKVAKRGQDVALRCDPISGHVSLFWYQQALGQGPEFLTYFQNEAQLDKSGLPSDRFFAERPEGSVSTLKIQRTQQEDSAVYLCASSPGLAGDIRSYEQYFGPGTRLTVT.

The genes are TRBV19 and TRBJ1-1; a weak D match, TRBD1 (6 bases). The CDR3 totals 13 residues. Germline V lookup: CDR1 LNHDA, CDR2 SQIVND (reference sequence). V was pared by 6 bases and J by 11 bases, with 19 bases between. Here the CDR3 reads CASRVPNRVVAFF. In DNA, the CDR3 is TGTGCCAGTAGGGTCCCTAACAGGGTCGTGGCTTTCTTT.

This chain links TRBV6-5 with TRBJ2-1; 9 bases fit TRBD1. This CDR3 is 15 amino acids long. With V trimmed by 10 bases and J by 8 bases, 15 bases remained unmatched. Germline V gene data show CDR1 as MNHEY and CDR2 as SVGAGI. The CDR3 nucleotides read TGTGCCACCAAGGGGACCGGGACAGGGAAGGATGAGCAGTTCTTC. Its translation is CATKGTGTGKDEQFF.

This clone came up a few times. The chain is built from TRBV28 and TRBJ2-1, with D perhaps TRBD2 (5 bases). Germline CDR1 MDHEN, CDR2 SYDVKM. The CDR3 covers 13 residues. With 5 bases removed from V and 6 bases from J, the gap between germline ends came to 11 bases. CDR3 sequence (DNA): TGTGCCAGCAGTCTCCGGGGTGGCAATGAGCAGTTCTTC. It specifies CASSLRGGNEQFF.

Only a few counts were recorded for this clone. The rearrangement joins TRBV7-3 to TRBJ2-2, with no clear D. V lost 3 bases and J lost 1, with 6 bases in between. The CDR3 has 14 amino acids. Germline V lookup: CDR1 SGHTA, CDR2 FQGTGA. DNA of the CDR3: TGTGCCAGCAGCTTGGGCCTGAACACCGGGGAGCTGTTTTTT. Amino acid sequence: CASSLGLNTGELFF.

This clone has just a few counts. The V call is TRBV10-3, the J call TRBJ1-5, with D unclear. CDR1 ENHRY and CDR2 SYGVKD come from the germline V gene. There are 13 residues in the CDR3. Trimming took off 3 bases at V and 7 bases at J, with 10 bases between the two ends. The CDR3 DNA reads TGTGCCATCAGTGACGAGTCAGGACAGCCCCAGCATTTT. It translates to CAISDESGQPQHF.

This clone was seen a few times. The chain uses TRBV28 and TRBJ2-2; tentatively, D is TRBD1 (5 bases). V was shortened by 4 bases and J by 15 bases, with 9 bases between the two germline ends. The germline gives CDR1 MDHEN, CDR2 SYDVKM. The CDR3 contains 10 residues. The CDR3 here is CASSSRQLFF. CDR3 bases: TGTGCCAGCAGTTCTCGACAGTTGTTTTTT.

The chain combines TRBV28 with TRBJ1-5, with a possible D match to TRBD1 (5 bases). CDR1 is MDHEN, CDR2 SYDVKM, per germline. The CDR3 runs to 15 residues. V shed 4 bases and J shed 0 bases, with 10 bases lying between them. Written as DNA, the CDR3 is TGTGCCAGCAGTTGGGGGGGGTCTAGCAATCAGCCCCAGCATTTT. Protein: CASSWGGSSNQPQHF.

The chain uses TRBV4-3 and TRBJ2-1; 9 bases are a match to TRBD2. Per the germline V gene, CDR1 is LGHNA and CDR2 is YSLEER. V was pared by 0 bases and J by 7 bases, with 10 bases of the junction left unmatched. There are 17 residues in the CDR3. Written as DNA, the CDR3 is TGCGCCAGCAGCCAAGATCCCGGCGGGAGGGCCGGAAATGAGCAGTTCTTC. This codes for CASSQDPGGRAGNEQFF.